A single sample gave rise to the 16 T cell receptor beta chains below, sequenced in a study of blood T cell repertoires in COVID-19. Profiling relied on immunoSEQ multiplex PCR, and the TCRdb table lists in-frame clones only, not all of them. In the table there are tens of thousands of clones, about 80% of which are singletons. Sequencing was performed on peripheral blood. These receptors were collected from a man aged 55 to 69 with acute or convalescent COVID-19.

The chain recombines TRBV7-9 with TRBJ1-1, with TRBD1 matching 10 bases. CDR1 is SEHNR and CDR2 is FQNEAQ in the germline V gene (reference sequence). The CDR3 is 14 residues long. The V and J ends lost 5 bases and 1 base, in that order; junction bases with no gene match: 1. CDR3 coding DNA: TGTGCCAGCAGCCGACAGGGGGCGAACACTGAAGCTTTCTTT. It yields the protein CASSRQGANTEAFF.

The table lists this clone with a few counts. V gene TRBV2 combines with J gene TRBJ2-7; D is unclear. CDR1 and CDR2 (germline): SNHLY, FYNNEI. V shed 3 bases and J shed 1 base, with 10 bases lying between them. The CDR3 length is 14 residues. In DNA, the CDR3 is TGTGCCAGCAGTGATGGCAGGCTTTCCTACGAGCAGTACTTC. It encodes CASSDGRLSYEQYF.

This rearrangement joins TRBV24-1 to TRBJ2-3, with TRBD1 matching over 7 bases. Germline lookup yields CDR1 KGHDR and CDR2 SFDVKD. CDR3 length: 11 amino acids. The V and J ends lost 7 bases and 10 bases, in that order; junction bases with no gene match: 4. CDR3 residues: CATSQTGAQYF. The CDR3 nucleotides read TGTGCCACCAGCCAAACAGGGGCGCAGTATTTT.

The chain links TRBV12-3 or TRBV12-4 to TRBJ1-1; D not certain. The CDR3 is 11 amino acids. Trimming removed 3 bases at V and 5 bases at J, with 4 bases between. This CDR3 is CASSFSTEAFF. The CDR3 nucleotides are TGTGCCAGCAGTTTCAGTACTGAAGCTTTCTTT.

This clone was counted only a few times. The chain carries TRBV10-3 and TRBJ1-2; 7 positions match TRBD1. Trimming removed 0 bases from V and 1 base from J; junction bases left unmatched: 5. The CDR3 sequence is 16 residues long. Germline CDR1 ENHRY, CDR2 SYGVKD. As DNA, the CDR3 is TGTGCCATCAGTGAGTCCGGAGGGGGCATTAACTATGGCTACACCTTC. Its translation is CAISESGGGINYGYTF.

The gene calls are TRBV12-3 or TRBV12-4 and TRBJ2-7; D is uncertain. The CDR3 length is 13 residues. V lost 8 bases, J lost 4 bases, and 15 bases lay in between. The chain's CDR3 is CASAYGTTYEQYF. CDR3 nucleotide sequence: TGTGCCAGCGCCTACGGAACTACTTACGAGCAGTACTTC.

This clone has only a few counts. This rearrangement joins TRBV7-3 to TRBJ1-3, with a possible D match to TRBD1 (5 bases). CDR1 is SGHTA, CDR2 FQGTGA, per germline. The CDR3 spans 15 residues. V was cut by 3 bases and J by 0 bases, with 9 bases left in between. The CDR3 DNA is TGTGCCAGCAGCTTGGGGAGGGGCTCTGGAAACACCATATATTTT. Protein: CASSLGRGSGNTIYF. Together with reference TRBV7-3 and TRBJ1-3, the CDR3 gives the full variable domain: GAGVSQTPSNKVTEKGKYVELRCDPISGHTALYWYRQSLGQGPEFLIYFQGTGAADDSGLPNDRFFAVRPEGSVSTLKIQRTERGDSAVYLCASSLGRGSGNTIYFGEGSWLTVV.

V is TRBV2 and J is TRBJ2-7; a possible D gene is TRBD1 (8 bases). The germline CDR1 and CDR2 sequences are SNHLY and FYNNEI. V lost 7 bases, J lost 2 bases, and 18 bases lay in between. This CDR3 spans 15 amino acids. The CDR3 DNA sequence: TGTGCCAGCATGGGAGGGCAGGGGGCGACCTACGAGCAGTACTTC. Translation gives CASMGGQGATYEQYF.

This chain uses TRBV27 with TRBJ1-2; possible D gene TRBD1, 6 bases. CDR1 and CDR2 from the germline V gene are MNHEY and SMNVEV (reference sequence). With 6 bases removed from V and 4 bases from J, the gap between germline ends came to 9 bases. The CDR3 is made up of 12 amino acids. The CDR3 protein is CASRGQIYGYTF. The CDR3 DNA reads TGTGCCAGCAGAGGACAGATCTATGGCTACACCTTC.

The chain uses TRBV24-1 and TRBJ1-1, with a weak D call TRBD1 (6 bases). This CDR3 region has 12 residues. Looked up from germline, CDR1 is KGHDR and CDR2 is SFDVKD. The V gene lost 5 bases and the J gene lost 8 bases, with 11 bases spanning the gap. CDR3 protein: CATSVSTGEAFF. The CDR3 DNA follows: TGTGCCACCAGTGTTTCGACAGGCGAAGCTTTCTTT.

The rearrangement uses TRBV5-6 and TRBJ1-2; TRBD1 agrees at 8 bases. Trimming cost V 3 bases and J 4 bases; bases outside gene matches: 5. Germline loops: CDR1 SGHDT, CDR2 YYEEEE. CDR3 length: 14 residues. The CDR3 DNA reads as TGTGCCAGCAGCTCCGACAGGGGCCTCTATGGCTACACCTTC. Amino acid sequence: CASSSDRGLYGYTF.

This sequence joins TRBV29-1 and TRBJ1-2, with D perhaps matching TRBD1 (5 bases). Germline V lookup: CDR1 SQVTM, CDR2 ANQGSEA. The CDR3 covers 13 residues. V was pared by 6 bases and J by 4 bases, with 15 bases between. DNA of the CDR3: TGCAGCGTGAGACAGCCGTCGGTCTATGGCTACACCTTC. Residues: CSVRQPSVYGYTF.

The J gene is TRBJ1-2, the V gene TRBV11-2; TRBD1 agrees at 7 bases. CDR3 length equals 15 residues. The V gene end was trimmed by 3 bases and the J gene end by 7 bases; junction bases not matched to a gene: 11. Looked up from germline, CDR1 is SGHAT and CDR2 is FQNNGV. The chain's CDR3 is CASSLRLTGDGGYTF. CDR3 sequence (DNA): TGTGCCAGCAGCTTGAGGCTAACAGGGGATGGTGGCTACACCTTC.

The chain is built from TRBV5-1 and TRBJ2-5; 8 bases fit TRBD1. J gave up 4 bases and V 2 bases, and 4 bases lay outside the gene matches. This CDR3 has 14 residues. Germline lookup yields CDR1 SGHRS and CDR2 YFSETQ. CDR3 residues: CASSFGQGSETQYF. CDR3 DNA: TGCGCCAGCAGCTTCGGACAGGGATCAGAGACCCAGTACTTC.

The CDR3: CASRGAGLAGGNEQFF. The CDR3 bases are TGTGCCAGTAGAGGGGCCGGACTAGCGGGAGGGAATGAGCAGTTCTTC. This chain uses TRBV19 with TRBJ2-1; 15 bases fit TRBD2. Germline trimming cut 6 bases from V and 7 bases from J; bases unmatched to any gene: 7. The CDR3 contains 16 residues. The V gene's germline CDR1 is LNHDA and CDR2 SQIVND (reference sequence).

The J gene is TRBJ1-1, the V gene TRBV9; 9 bases agree with TRBD1. The junction had 15 bases not matched to a gene; V was cut back by 3 bases and J by 6 bases. Looked up from germline, CDR1 is SGDLS and CDR2 is YYNGEE. The CDR3 has 17 residues. In DNA form, the CDR3 reads TGTGCCAGCAGCGCAACCCTACAGGGGGCGGGGTCCGCTGAAGCTTTCTTT. This gives the protein CASSATLQGAGSAEAFF.